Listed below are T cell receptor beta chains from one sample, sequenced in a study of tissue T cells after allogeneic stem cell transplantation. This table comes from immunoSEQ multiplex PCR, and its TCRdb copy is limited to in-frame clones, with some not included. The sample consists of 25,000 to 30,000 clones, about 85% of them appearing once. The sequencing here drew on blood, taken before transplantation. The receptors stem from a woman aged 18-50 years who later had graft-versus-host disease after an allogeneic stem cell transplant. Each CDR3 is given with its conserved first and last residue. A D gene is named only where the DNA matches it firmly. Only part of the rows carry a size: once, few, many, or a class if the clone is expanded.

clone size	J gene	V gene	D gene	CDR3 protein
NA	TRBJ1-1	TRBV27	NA	CASSSTTGREGVNTEAFF
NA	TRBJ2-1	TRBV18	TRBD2	CASSPQRTSFNEQFF
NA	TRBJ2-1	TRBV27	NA	CASSLWGGPPNNEQFF
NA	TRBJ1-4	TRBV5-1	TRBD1	CASSGGQGGEKLFF
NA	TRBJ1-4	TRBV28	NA	CASSLWFGITPATNEKLFF
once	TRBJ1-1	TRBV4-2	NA	CASRMGAEAFF
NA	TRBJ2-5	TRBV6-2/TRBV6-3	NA	CASSRQETQYF
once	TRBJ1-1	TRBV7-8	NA	CASSFATGSGVNTEAFF
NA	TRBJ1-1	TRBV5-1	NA	CASSLSGGVNTEAFF
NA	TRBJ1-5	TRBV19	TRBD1	CASNREGQGAGQPQHF
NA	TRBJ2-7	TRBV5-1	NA	CASSLEGRAYEQYF
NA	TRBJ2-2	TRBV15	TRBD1	CATSRDLGTANTGELFF
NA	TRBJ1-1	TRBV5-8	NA	CASSLGRWGNTEAFF
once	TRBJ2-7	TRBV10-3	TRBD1	CAISVLTGPSSYEQYF
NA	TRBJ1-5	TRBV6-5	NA	CASSYSDSINQPQHF
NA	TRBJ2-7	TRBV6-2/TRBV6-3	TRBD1	CASSASGTGGYEQYF
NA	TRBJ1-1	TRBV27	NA	CASSQSQGVAEAFF
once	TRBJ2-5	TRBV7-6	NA	CASSLIRETVKRETQYF
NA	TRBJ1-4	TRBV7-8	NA	CASTPGGTYEKLFF
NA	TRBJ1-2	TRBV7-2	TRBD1	CASSLPGTGTYGYTF
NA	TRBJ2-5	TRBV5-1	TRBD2	CASSLARLAGVETQYF
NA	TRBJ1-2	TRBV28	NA	CASSVGRRGGYTF
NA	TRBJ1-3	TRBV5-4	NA	CASSLDSSGNTIYF
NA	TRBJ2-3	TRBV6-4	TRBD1	CASSDGQGADTQYF
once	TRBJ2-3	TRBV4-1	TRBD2	CASSQGSSGRAPDTQYF
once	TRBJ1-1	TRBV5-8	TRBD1	CAGGTGEYTEAFF
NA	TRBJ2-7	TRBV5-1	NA	CASSLGTVNYEQYF
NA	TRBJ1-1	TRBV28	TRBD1	CASVGGGGTSVLTEAFF
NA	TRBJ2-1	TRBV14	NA	CASSLSNEQFF
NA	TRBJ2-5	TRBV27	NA	CASSLSPTAQETQYF
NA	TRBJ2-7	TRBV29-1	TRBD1	CSATGVLAEQYF
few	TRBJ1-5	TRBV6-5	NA	CASSYSEGQPQHF
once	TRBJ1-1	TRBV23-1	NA	CASGLGLNTEAFF
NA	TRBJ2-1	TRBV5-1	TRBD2	CASSLGTSGSGKQFF
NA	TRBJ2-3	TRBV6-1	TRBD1	CASSEGGTGADTQYF
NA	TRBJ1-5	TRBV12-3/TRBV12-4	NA	CASSLGSQQPQHF
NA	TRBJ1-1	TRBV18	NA	CASSPPSGATLEAFF
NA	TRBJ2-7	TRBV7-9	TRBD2	CASSFAVYGTSTYEQYF
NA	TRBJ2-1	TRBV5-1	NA	CASRPPGGSYNEQFF
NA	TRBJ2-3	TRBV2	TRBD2	CASLLGGYRGSTDTQYF
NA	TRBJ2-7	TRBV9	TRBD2	CASSPNPSGGSPYEQYF
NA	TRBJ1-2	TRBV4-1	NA	CASSQDGDGYTF
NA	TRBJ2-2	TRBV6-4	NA	CASSGFRQGPINTGELFF
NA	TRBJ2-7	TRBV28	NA	CASCLGGPSYEQYF
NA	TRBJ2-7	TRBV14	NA	CASSHWTQNIYEQYF
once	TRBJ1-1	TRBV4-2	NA	CASSQVTGNTEAFF
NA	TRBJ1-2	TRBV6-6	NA	CASSSKDSSHF
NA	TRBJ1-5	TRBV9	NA	CASSVQVDSNQPQHF
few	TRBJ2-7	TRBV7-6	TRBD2	CASSRTSGSSYEQYF
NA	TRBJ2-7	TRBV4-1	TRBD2	CASSSLAGGKAYEQYF